This T cell receptor (beta chain) came from a study of blood T cell repertoires in COVID-19 (TCRdb year 2020). About the study as a whole: Collaborator samples came from the United States, Italy and Spain and covered acute and convalescent phases of COVID-19. The material from the prospective study consisted of cDNA or gDNA derived from T cells, B-cell-depleted T cells, or PBMCs. The dataset comprised deeply sampled blood TCRbeta repertoires from subjects exposed to, actively infected with, or recovered from COVID-19. A freely available public database, intended as a resource for researchers studying the immune response to SARS-CoV-2, is where the repertoires were released. HLA class I and class II types, where available, came from metadata supplied by the sample provider rather than from assay-based typing. Nearly every sample came with metadata listing a de-identified subject ID, COVID-19 status, age in years and sex. The samples were drawn from the first 160 participants of the ongoing ImmuneRACE study and from about 1,200 subjects provided by 6 global collaborators.

CDR3 length: 13 amino acids, cysteine to phenylalanine. CDR3 DNA only is kept here, 39 bases in frame from base 1. From the germline V gene, CDR1 is MNHEY and CDR2 is SVGAGI. V is pared back by 3 bases and J by 8 bases, with 13 bases lying between the germline termini. The study at large found these results: The amount of clinical and demographic metadata varied by source and participant and was provided uncurated.

One collaborating source in Seattle enrolled patients during active infection and followed them longitudinally through the course of disease. Collaborating institutions collected whole blood in K2EDTA tubes following their own protocols. For TCRbeta analysis, collaborators shipped samples in one of three forms: frozen whole blood, isolated PBMCs, or DNA extracted from either of those sample types. TCRbeta CDR3 regions were amplified from genomic DNA by means of the immunoSEQ Assay, a bias-controlled multiplex PCR. The original methods were these. Nucleated cell counts per sample were estimated from amplification of reference gene primers within the assay. Sequence reads were collapsed and filtered to measure the absolute abundance of every unique TCRbeta CDR3 rearrangement. For each sample, productive Simpson clonality was calculated as the square root of Simpson's diversity index across productive rearrangements. The clones in this table, taken by TCRdb from immuneACCESS, are in-frame only. Not every clone is retained; where verified, under half of the shortfall comes from an unresolved V gene, and the cause of the rest is unknown. V and J calls and clone size are as listed in that table; D and trimming were resolved from the DNA. Counted in this sample were some 80,000 clones; around 84% of them appeared once. About a tenth of the sample comes from the top ten.

To note about this clone: Its specific antigen is unknown. Base qualities are not at hand, and no much larger clone is one base apart.

The clonotype originates from a man aged 60-69 years with COVID-19, enrolled during active disease. Material: peripheral blood. In this chain, TRBV6-5 is recombined with TRBJ1-2; the D gene remains uncertain. The CDR3 in this case is CASSYLSGRGYTF. The DNA is as follows: TGTGCCAGCAGTTATCTCTCGGGGAGAGGCTACACCTTC.